These 27 T cell receptor beta chains were all obtained from the same sample, sequenced in a study of yellow fever vaccine responses in identical twins. TCRdb independently ran MiXCR on the RT-PCR reads; one entry per CDR3 protein. The sample lists some 35,000 distinct CDR3 sequences; less than 70% were seen once. The sequenced sample was T cells from blood (PBMCs), unsorted or a sorted subset (not recorded which), obtained before or after yellow fever vaccination (not recorded which). The receptors were sampled from a woman aged 18-29 years who received the yellow fever vaccine.

The rearrangement joins TRBV11-2 to TRBJ2-5; perhaps TRBD1 as D (6 bases). The CDR3 extends over 18 amino acids. The V and J ends lost 5 bases and 1 base respectively, with 23 bases between them. Germline V gives CDR1 SGHAT, CDR2 FQNNGV. DNA of the CDR3: TGTGCCAGCAGCCACTCGCTCGGACAGCTTAATCCCCAAGAGACCCAGTACTTC. This encodes CASSHSLGQLNPQETQYF.

This clonotype was detected a few times. This chain uses TRBV12-3 or TRBV12-4 with TRBJ1-2; TRBD1 matches 8 bases. CDR3 length: 16 residues. V gave up 5 bases and J gave up 2 bases; unmatched junction bases: 10. In nucleotides, the CDR3 is TGTGCCAGCAGTCCTCTCCCCCAGGGGGCAAACTATGGCTACACCTTC. Its translation: CASSPLPQGANYGYTF.

This clonotype was observed a handful of times. This rearrangement joins TRBV20-1 to TRBJ2-7; weak D call: TRBD1 (5 bases). This CDR3 is 12 amino acids long. The V gene lost 6 bases and the J gene lost 2 bases, with 11 bases spanning the gap. CDR1 DFQATT and CDR2 SNEGSKA come from the germline V gene (reference sequence). CDR3 protein: CSARSGTYEQYV. DNA of the CDR3: TGCAGTGCGCGGTCAGGGACCTACGAGCAGTACGTC.

The chain joins TRBV9 to TRBJ2-1; no firm D call. There are 16 residues in the CDR3. Germline values: CDR1 SGDLS, CDR2 YYNGEE. The V gene lost 2 bases and the J gene lost 3 bases, with 15 bases spanning the gap. CDR3 in amino acids: CASSVLPANYYNEQFF. The CDR3 DNA sequence: TGTGCCAGCAGCGTCTTACCAGCCAATTACTACAATGAGCAGTTCTTC.

The chain joins TRBV5-1 to TRBJ2-7; 9 nucleotides agree with TRBD2. Germline-derived CDR1 and CDR2 are SGHRS and YFSETQ. With V trimmed by 0 bases and J by 2 bases, 3 bases remained unmatched. This CDR3 is 15 amino acids long. DNA for the CDR3: TGCGCCAGCAGCTTGGGACTAGCGGCCACCTACGAGCAGTACTTC. It specifies CASSLGLAATYEQYF.

This clonotype occurred a few times. The chain uses TRBV6-1 and TRBJ1-2; D is ambiguous. Trimming shortened V by 6 bases and J by 1 base, and 6 bases separated the two germline ends. The CDR3 loop spans 12 amino acids. Germline values: CDR1 MNHNS, CDR2 SASEGT. CDR3 residues: CASSRNNYGYTF. The CDR3 DNA follows: TGTGCCAGCAGCCGAAATAACTATGGCTACACCTTC.

The genes are TRBV2 and TRBJ2-2; D is uncertain. Germline values: CDR1 SNHLY, CDR2 FYNNEI. This CDR3 has 14 amino acids. The V gene lost 7 bases and the J gene lost 4 bases, with 13 bases spanning the gap. Written as DNA, the CDR3 is TGTGCCAGCATTGCCGGTAGGGCCACCGGGGAGCTGTTTTTT. Protein: CASIAGRATGELFF.

The sample holds a few counts of this clonotype. CDR3 nucleotides: TGTGCCAGCAGGGCCGGACTAGCGGGAGGTATGACCTACGAGCAGTACTTC. Residues: CASRAGLAGGMTYEQYF. The chain links TRBV5-6 to TRBJ2-7, with TRBD2 matching over 14 bases. Germline CDR1 and CDR2: SGHDT and YYEEEE. This CDR3 has 17 residues. J was trimmed by 2 bases and V by 5 bases; bases with no gene match: 9.

The rearrangement joins TRBV2 to TRBJ1-1; 9 bases match TRBD1. The V and J ends lost 7 bases and 1 base, in that order; junction bases with no gene match: 13. CDR1 and CDR2 from the germline V gene are SNHLY and FYNNEI. The CDR3 length is 17 residues. The CDR3 DNA follows: TGTGCCAGCAAGAGTTGGGACAGGGCCGGCGGGAACACTGAAGCTTTCTTT. Amino acids: CASKSWDRAGGNTEAFF.

The rearrangement uses TRBV29-1 and TRBJ2-7, with D unclear. Germline V gene data show CDR1 as SQVTM and CDR2 as ANQGSEA. V was cut by 7 bases and J by 6 bases, with 13 bases left in between. CDR3 length: 11 amino acids. The CDR3 DNA sequence: TGCAGCGCCCAGGAGTTTGGCGAGCAGTACTTC. It specifies CSAQEFGEQYF.

V usage is TRBV24-1 and J usage is TRBJ2-3; D may be TRBD1 (6 bases). V was clipped by 4 bases and J by 4 bases, with 11 bases between them. Germline CDR1 reads KGHDR; CDR2 reads SFDVKD. The CDR3 extends over 14 amino acids. CDR3 sequence reads: CATSDYYRADTQYF. The CDR3 DNA follows: TGTGCCACCAGTGACTACTACAGGGCAGATACGCAGTATTTT.

This clonotype occurred a few times. The J gene is TRBJ2-3, the V gene TRBV11-3; tentative D call: TRBD2 (6 bases). The CDR3 sequence is 15 residues long. In germline, CDR1 is SGHNT, CDR2 YENEEA. The V gene lost 5 bases and the J gene lost 0 bases, with 12 bases spanning the gap. The CDR3 DNA reads TGTGCCAGCAGCCCCCTCGGGACTAGCACAGATACGCAGTATTTT. Translated, it gives CASSPLGTSTDTQYF.

The chain has TRBV20-1 and TRBJ2-7; 8 bases match TRBD2. Germline V lookup: CDR1 DFQATT, CDR2 SNEGSKA (reference sequence). The V segment lost 0 bases and the J segment 1 base; nucleotides outside the gene matches: 11. The CDR3 has 17 residues. The CDR3 spells CSARDLAGGGSSYEQYF. Here the CDR3 DNA reads TGCAGTGCTAGAGATCTGGCGGGAGGTGGGAGTTCCTACGAGCAGTACTTC.

The chain combines TRBV5-5 with TRBJ2-1, with D perhaps TRBD2 (6 bases). CDR3 size: 13 residues. From germline, CDR1 is SGHKS and CDR2 YYEKEE (reference sequence). V was clipped by 4 bases and J by 4 bases, with 9 bases between them. The CDR3 spells CASSPGVYNEQFF. For the CDR3, the DNA is TGTGCCAGCAGCCCGGGAGTATACAATGAGCAGTTCTTC. The complete variable domain, with remaining parts taken from reference TRBV5-5 and TRBJ2-1, reads DAGVTQSPTHLIKTRGQQVTLRCSPISGHKSVSWYQQVLGQGPQFIFQYYEKEERGRGNFPDRFSARQFPNYSSELNVNALLLGDSALYLCASSPGVYNEQFFGPGTRLTVL.

The chain couples TRBV5-4 to TRBJ1-5, with a possible D match to TRBD1 (6 bases). The CDR3 totals 15 residues. Germline V CDR1 and CDR2: SGHNT, YYREEE (reference sequence). Trimming stripped 1 base from V and 4 bases from J, with 12 bases between. The DNA of the CDR3 is TGTGCCAGCAGCTTGACGGGACACTTGAATCAGCCCCAGCATTTT. This translates into CASSLTGHLNQPQHF.

J is TRBJ1-1 and V is TRBV20-1, with TRBD1 identical over 7 bases. Per germline, CDR1 DFQATT and CDR2 SNEGSKA (reference sequence). The CDR3 length is 14 residues. The V gene end was trimmed by 3 bases and the J gene end by 0 bases; junction bases not matched to a gene: 4. The CDR3 here is CSASPGTVNTEAFF. DNA of the CDR3: TGCAGTGCTAGCCCCGGGACAGTGAACACTGAAGCTTTCTTT.

J is TRBJ2-1 and V is TRBV18, with 10 nucleotides matching TRBD1. Trimming at V came to 6 bases and at J to 4 bases, leaving 6 bases not matched to a gene. Germline V gives CDR1 KGHSH, CDR2 LQKENI. The CDR3 sequence is 15 residues long. The CDR3 nucleotides read TGTGCCAGCTCGATCGGGACAGGGGCGTACAATGAGCAGTTCTTC. It specifies CASSIGTGAYNEQFF.

The J gene is TRBJ2-1, the V gene TRBV27, with 11 nucleotides matching TRBD2. The CDR3 sequence is 17 residues long. The germline gives CDR1 MNHEY, CDR2 SMNVEV (reference sequence). V shed 7 bases and J 0 bases; nucleotides not matched to a gene: 8. CDR3 sequence reads: CASTTLAGGVSYNEQFF. The DNA of the CDR3 is TGTGCCAGCACTACTCTAGCGGGAGGCGTCTCCTACAATGAGCAGTTCTTC.

The chain joins TRBV9 to TRBJ2-7; 12 positions match TRBD2. V dropped 3 bases and J dropped 2; count of bases not matched to a gene: 0. The length of the CDR3 is 14 residues. The germline CDR1 and CDR2 sequences are SGDLS and YYNGEE. The CDR3 DNA is TGTGCCAGCAGCGCTAGCGGGAGGGCCTACGAGCAGTACTTC. It specifies CASSASGRAYEQYF.

V usage is TRBV3-1 and J usage is TRBJ2-1; the D call may be TRBD1 or TRBD2 (5 bases each). CDR1 and CDR2 from the germline V gene are LGHDT and YNNKEL (reference sequence). V lost 1 base to trimming and J lost 3 bases, with 22 bases between them. There are 19 residues in the CDR3. CDR3 nucleotide sequence: TGTGCCAGCAGCCAAGTGTCAGGGACCTCGTCCCCCTACTACAATGAGCAGTTCTTC. Protein sequence: CASSQVSGTSSPYYNEQFF.

The chain joins TRBV6-2 or TRBV6-3 to TRBJ1-4; D is ambiguous. V shed 2 bases and J shed 0 bases, with 4 bases lying between them. The germline gives CDR1 MNHEY, CDR2 SVGEGT. The CDR3 loop spans 14 amino acids. CDR3 sequence (DNA): TGTGCCAGCAGTTACAAACCAACTAATGAAAAACTGTTTTTT. This gives the protein CASSYKPTNEKLFF.

The V call is TRBV15, the J call TRBJ2-1; 8 bases fit TRBD2. Germline V gene sequence: CDR1 LNHNV, CDR2 YYDKDF (reference sequence). The J segment lost 4 bases and the V segment lost 1 base, leaving 3 bases of the junction unmatched. CDR3 length: 15 amino acids. CDR3 residues: CATSRGSGTYNEQFF. The CDR3 DNA is TGTGCCACCAGCAGAGGTAGCGGGACTTACAATGAGCAGTTCTTC.

CDR3 nucleotide sequence: TGTGCCAGCAGCTTAGCTTCAGGGTGGGGAACTGAAGCTTTCTTT. Its protein product is CASSLASGWGTEAFF. The chain combines TRBV11-3 with TRBJ1-1; a possible D gene is TRBD1 (5 bases). The CDR3 runs 15 residues. Germline assignment: CDR1 SGHNT and CDR2 YENEEA. The ends were cut back, 1 base at V and 5 bases at J, with 14 bases in the middle.

The chain recombines TRBV5-5 with TRBJ2-7; D gene unclear. The CDR3 totals 14 residues. Looked up from germline, CDR1 is SGHKS and CDR2 is YYEKEE (reference sequence). The CDR3 sequence is CACSQSWDMYEQYV. CDR3 DNA: TGTGCCTGCAGCCAATCGTGGGATATGTACGAGCAGTACGTC.

This clonotype is a singleton in its sample. The V and J genes are TRBV12-3 or TRBV12-4 and TRBJ1-3; TRBD1 matches 9 bases. V lost 3 bases, J lost 0 bases, and 3 bases stayed unmatched. This CDR3 comprises 16 residues. The CDR3 loop reads CASSFGDRDSGNTIYF. CDR3 in DNA: TGTGCCAGCAGTTTTGGGGACAGGGACTCTGGAAACACCATATATTTT.

This clonotype was recorded once. The chain's CDR3 is CASSWSPGEQYF. CDR3 coding DNA: TGTGCCAGCAGCTGGTCACCTGGCGAGCAGTACTTC. The chain employs TRBV11-3 and TRBJ2-7; D is unclear. V was pared by 4 bases and J by 6 bases, with 10 bases between. CDR3 length: 12 residues. The germline CDR1 and CDR2 sequences are SGHNT and YENEEA.

The gene calls are TRBV20-1 and TRBJ2-1; 11 positions agree with TRBD2. The V gene's germline CDR1 is DFQATT and CDR2 SNEGSKA (reference sequence). This CDR3 comprises 15 residues. Losses at the gene ends were 3 bases for V and 4 bases for J; bases not matched to a gene: 5. This CDR3 reads CSARGTSGVYNEQFF. CDR3 coding DNA: TGCAGTGCTAGGGGGACTAGCGGCGTATACAATGAGCAGTTCTTC.